This TCR beta chain emerged from a study of blood T cell repertoires in COVID-19. Study information: Acute-phase and convalescent COVID-19 samples originated in the United States, Italy and Spain.

CDR1 MNHEY and CDR2 SMNVEV come from the germline V gene (reference sequence). CDR3 size: 13 residues. Trimming removed 10 bases at V and 8 bases at J, with 20 bases between. Profiled with immunoSEQ multiplex PCR; TCRdb holds only in-frame clones, not every one. The sample has just over 350,000 clones; roughly 87% are singletons. Enrolled through a virtual design, the participants were between roughly 18 and 100 years of age and came from 24 US areas. Grouping used clinical history reported by participants in a survey and questionnaire. V gene TRBV27 combines with J gene TRBJ1-2; maybe TRBD1 (6 bases). This TCR came from a woman in her 30s who had recovered from COVID-19. Sample: PBMCs or T cells enriched from blood (not recorded which). The CDR3: CATQQQGSTGYTF. The CDR3 bases are TGTGCCACCCAGCAACAGGGAAGTACAGGCTACACCTTC.